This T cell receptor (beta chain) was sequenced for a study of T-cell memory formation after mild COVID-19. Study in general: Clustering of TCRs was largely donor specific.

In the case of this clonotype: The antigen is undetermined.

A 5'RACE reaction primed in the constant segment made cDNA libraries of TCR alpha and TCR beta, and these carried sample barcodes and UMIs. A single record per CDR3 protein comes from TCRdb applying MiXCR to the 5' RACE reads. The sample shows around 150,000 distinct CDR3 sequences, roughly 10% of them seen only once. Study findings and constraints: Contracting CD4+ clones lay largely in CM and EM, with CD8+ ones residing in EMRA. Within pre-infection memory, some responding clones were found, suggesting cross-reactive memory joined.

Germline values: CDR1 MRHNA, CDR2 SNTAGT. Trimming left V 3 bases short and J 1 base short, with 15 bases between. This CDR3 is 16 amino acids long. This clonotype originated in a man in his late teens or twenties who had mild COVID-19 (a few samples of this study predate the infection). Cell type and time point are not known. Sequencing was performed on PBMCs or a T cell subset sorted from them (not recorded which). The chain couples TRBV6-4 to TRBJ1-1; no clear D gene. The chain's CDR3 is CASSDPTPLPNTEAFF. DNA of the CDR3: TGTGCCAGCAGTGATCCGACCCCTTTACCGAACACTGAAGCTTTCTTT.